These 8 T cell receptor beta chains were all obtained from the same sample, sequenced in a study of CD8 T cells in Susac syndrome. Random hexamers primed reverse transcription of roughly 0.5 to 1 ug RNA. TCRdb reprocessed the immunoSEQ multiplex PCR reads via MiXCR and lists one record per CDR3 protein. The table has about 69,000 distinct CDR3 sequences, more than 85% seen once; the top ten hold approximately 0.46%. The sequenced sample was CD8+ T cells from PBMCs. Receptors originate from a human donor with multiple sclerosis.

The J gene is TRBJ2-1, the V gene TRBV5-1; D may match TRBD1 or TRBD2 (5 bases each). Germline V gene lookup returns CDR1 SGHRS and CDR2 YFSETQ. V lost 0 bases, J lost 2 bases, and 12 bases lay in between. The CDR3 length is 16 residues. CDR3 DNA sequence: TGCGCCAGCAGCTTGGCCACGGGGCCAGCCTACAATGAGCAGTTCTTC. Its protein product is CASSLATGPAYNEQFF.

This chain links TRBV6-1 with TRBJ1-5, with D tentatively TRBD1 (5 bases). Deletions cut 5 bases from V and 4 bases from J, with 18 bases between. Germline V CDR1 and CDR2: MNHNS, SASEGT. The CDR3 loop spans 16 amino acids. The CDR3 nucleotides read TGTGCCAGCAGTCGCCGGGACGGACAAAGAAATCAGCCCCAGCATTTT. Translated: CASSRRDGQRNQPQHF.

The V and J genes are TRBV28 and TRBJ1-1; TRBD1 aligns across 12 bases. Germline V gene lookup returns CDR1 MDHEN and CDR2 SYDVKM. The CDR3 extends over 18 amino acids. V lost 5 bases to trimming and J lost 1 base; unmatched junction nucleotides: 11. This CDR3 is CASSPGPGTGGANTEAFF. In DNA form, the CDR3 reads TGTGCCAGCAGTCCGGGACCCGGGACAGGGGGCGCGAACACTGAAGCTTTCTTT.

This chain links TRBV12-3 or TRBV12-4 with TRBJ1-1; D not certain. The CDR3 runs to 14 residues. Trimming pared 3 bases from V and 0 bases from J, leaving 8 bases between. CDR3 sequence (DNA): TGTGCCAGCAGTTTTGGGCTCATGAACACTGAAGCTTTCTTT. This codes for CASSFGLMNTEAFF.

The CDR3: CASSLGATEAFF. CDR3 sequence (DNA): TGTGCCAGCAGCCTCGGGGCCACTGAAGCTTTCTTT. The chain couples TRBV7-9 to TRBJ1-1, with D perhaps TRBD1 (5 bases). Germline V CDR1 and CDR2: SEHNR, FQNEAQ (reference sequence). The CDR3 has 12 amino acids. V was trimmed by 5 bases and J by 4 bases, leaving 8 bases between them.

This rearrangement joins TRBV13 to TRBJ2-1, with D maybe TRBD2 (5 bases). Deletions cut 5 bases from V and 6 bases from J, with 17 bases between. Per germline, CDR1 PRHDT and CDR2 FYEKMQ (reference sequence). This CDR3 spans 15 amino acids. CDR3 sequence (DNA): TGTGCCAGCAGCGCCCGGGGTAGCCCCCTCAATGAGCAGTTCTTC. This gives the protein CASSARGSPLNEQFF.

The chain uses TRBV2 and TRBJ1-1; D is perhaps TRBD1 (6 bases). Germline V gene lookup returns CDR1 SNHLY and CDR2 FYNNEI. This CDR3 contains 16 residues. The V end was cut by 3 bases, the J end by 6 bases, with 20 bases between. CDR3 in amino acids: CASSDRQAARLAEAFF. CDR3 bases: TGTGCCAGCAGTGACCGACAGGCCGCACGTCTTGCTGAAGCTTTCTTT.

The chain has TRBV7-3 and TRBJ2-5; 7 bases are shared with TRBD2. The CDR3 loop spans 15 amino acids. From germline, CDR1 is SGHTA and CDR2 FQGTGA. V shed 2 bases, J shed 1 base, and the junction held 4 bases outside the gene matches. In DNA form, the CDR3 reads TGTGCCAGCAGCTTATTAGGCGGGAGCCAAGAGACCCAGTACTTC. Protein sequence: CASSLLGGSQETQYF.